This record concerns one T cell receptor beta chain sequence. No antigen is known for it. The data are from a study of cytomegalovirus exposure and HLA in healthy donors. Germline loops: CDR1 LGHNA, CDR2 YNFKEQ. The CDR3 length is 18 residues. V was clipped by 1 base and J by 4 bases; unmatched bases: 10. Study outcomes and limitations: Another analysis was done later, and it associated 16,951 TCR beta sequences with HLA alleles at 0.05 false discovery rate.

Primers for the PCR totalled 60 Vbeta and 13 Jbeta. The assay was immunoSEQ multiplex PCR, and TCRdb's table has in-frame clones only and misses some. The sample includes approximately 170,000 clones, approximately 78% of them seen just once. The source is a male donor in good health and CMV-seronegative. This chain uses TRBV4-2 with TRBJ2-5; 12 bases agree with TRBD1. What was sequenced was PBMCs. The CDR3, as DNA: TGTGCCAGCAGCCAAGCCCGGGACAGGGGGCGTCGGGTAGAGACCCAGTACTTC. It specifies CASSQARDRGRRVETQYF.